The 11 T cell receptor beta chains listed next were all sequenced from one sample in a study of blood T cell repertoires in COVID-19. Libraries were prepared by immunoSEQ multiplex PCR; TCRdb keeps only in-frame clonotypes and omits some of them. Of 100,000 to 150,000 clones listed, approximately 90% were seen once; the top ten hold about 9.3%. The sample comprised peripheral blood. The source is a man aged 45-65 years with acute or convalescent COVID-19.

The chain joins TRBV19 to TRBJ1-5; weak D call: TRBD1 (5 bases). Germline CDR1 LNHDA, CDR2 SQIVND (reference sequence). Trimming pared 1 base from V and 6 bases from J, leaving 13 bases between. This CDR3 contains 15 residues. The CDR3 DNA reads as TGTGCCAGTAGTATAGGCAGGTTGGGGGGTCAGCCCCAGCATTTT. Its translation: CASSIGRLGGQPQHF. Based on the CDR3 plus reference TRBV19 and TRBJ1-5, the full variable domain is DGGITQSPKYLFRKEGQNVTLSCEQNLNHDAMYWYRQDPGQGLRLIYYSQIVNDFQKGDIAEGYSVSREKKESFPLTVTSAQKNPTAFYLCASSIGRLGGQPQHFGDGTRLSIL.

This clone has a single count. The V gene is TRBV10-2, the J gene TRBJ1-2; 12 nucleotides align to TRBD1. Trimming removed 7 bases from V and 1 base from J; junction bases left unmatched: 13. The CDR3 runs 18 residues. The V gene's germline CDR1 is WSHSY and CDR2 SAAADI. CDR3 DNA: TGCGCCAGCAACCCGGGGGACAGGGGGCAATCCCTTAACTATGGCTACACCTTC. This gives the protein CASNPGDRGQSLNYGYTF.

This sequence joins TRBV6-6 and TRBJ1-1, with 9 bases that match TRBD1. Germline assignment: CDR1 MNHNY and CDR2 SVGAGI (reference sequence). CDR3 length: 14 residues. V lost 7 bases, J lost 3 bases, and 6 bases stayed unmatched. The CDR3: CASTLQGADTEAFF. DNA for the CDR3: TGTGCCAGCACCCTACAGGGGGCCGACACTGAAGCTTTCTTT.

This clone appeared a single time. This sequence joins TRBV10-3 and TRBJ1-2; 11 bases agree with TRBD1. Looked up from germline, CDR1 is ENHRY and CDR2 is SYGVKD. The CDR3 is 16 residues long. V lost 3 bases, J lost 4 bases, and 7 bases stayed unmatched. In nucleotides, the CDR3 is TGTGCCATCAGTGACGGACAGGGGGCGCGGATCTATGGCTACACCTTC. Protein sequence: CAISDGQGARIYGYTF.

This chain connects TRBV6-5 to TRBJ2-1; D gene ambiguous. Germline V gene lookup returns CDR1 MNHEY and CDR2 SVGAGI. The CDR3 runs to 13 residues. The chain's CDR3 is CATKIDGLNEQFF. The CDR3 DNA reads TGTGCAACGAAAATCGACGGGTTGAATGAGCAGTTCTTC.

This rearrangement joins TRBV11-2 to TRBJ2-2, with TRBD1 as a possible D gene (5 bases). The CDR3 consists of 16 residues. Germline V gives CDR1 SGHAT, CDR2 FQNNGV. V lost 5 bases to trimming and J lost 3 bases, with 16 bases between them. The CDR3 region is CASSEQTAPYTGELFF. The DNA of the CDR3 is TGTGCCAGCAGCGAGCAGACAGCCCCTTACACCGGGGAGCTGTTTTTT.

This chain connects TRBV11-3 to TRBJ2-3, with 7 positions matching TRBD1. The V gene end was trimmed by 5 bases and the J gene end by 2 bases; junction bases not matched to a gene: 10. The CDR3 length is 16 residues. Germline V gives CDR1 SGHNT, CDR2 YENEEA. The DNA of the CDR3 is TGTGCCAGCAGCCTTGGGGGACAGTCCCCCACAGATACGCAGTATTTT. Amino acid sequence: CASSLGGQSPTDTQYF.

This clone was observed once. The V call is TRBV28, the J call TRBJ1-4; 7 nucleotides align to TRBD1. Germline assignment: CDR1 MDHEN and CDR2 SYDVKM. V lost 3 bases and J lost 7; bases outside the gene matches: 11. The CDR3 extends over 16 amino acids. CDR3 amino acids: CASSFPGWRGREKLFF. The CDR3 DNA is TGTGCCAGCAGTTTCCCCGGTTGGAGGGGGCGTGAAAAACTGTTTTTT.

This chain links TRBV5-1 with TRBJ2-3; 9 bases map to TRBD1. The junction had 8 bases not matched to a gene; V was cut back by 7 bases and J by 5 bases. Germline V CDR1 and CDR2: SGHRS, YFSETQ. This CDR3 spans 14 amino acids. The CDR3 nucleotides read TGCGCCAGCGCTAACGGACAGGGGAAAGATACGCAGTATTTT. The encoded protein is CASANGQGKDTQYF. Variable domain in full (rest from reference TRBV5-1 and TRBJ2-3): KAGVTQTPRYLIKTRGQQVTLSCSPISGHRSVSWYQQTPGQGLQFLFEYFSETQRNKGNFPGRFSGRQFSNSRSEMNVSTLELGDSALYLCASANGQGKDTQYFGPGTRLTVL.

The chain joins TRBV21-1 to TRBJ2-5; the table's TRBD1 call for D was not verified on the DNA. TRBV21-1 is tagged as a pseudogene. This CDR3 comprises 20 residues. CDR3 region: CASSHRPEEGTGGLQETQYF. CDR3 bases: TGTGCCAGCAGTCACAGACCGGAGGAGGGGACAGGGGGCCTTCAAGAGACCCAGTACTTC.

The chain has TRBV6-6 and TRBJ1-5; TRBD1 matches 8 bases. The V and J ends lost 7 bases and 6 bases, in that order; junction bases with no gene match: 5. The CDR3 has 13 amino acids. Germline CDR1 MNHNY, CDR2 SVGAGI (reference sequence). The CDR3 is CASTSQGVQPQHF. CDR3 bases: TGTGCCAGCACCTCACAGGGGGTTCAGCCCCAGCATTTT.